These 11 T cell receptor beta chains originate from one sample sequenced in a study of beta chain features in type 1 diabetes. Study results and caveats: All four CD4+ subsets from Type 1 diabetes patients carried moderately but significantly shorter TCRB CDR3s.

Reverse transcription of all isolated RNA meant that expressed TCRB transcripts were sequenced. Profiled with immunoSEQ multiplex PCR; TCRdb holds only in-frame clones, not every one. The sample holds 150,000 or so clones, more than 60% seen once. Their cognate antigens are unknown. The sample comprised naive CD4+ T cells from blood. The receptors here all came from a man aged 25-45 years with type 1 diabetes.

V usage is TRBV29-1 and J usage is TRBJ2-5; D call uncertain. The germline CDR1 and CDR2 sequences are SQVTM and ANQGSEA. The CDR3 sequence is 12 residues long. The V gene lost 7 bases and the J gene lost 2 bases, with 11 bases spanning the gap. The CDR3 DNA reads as TGCAGCGCCTGGGGTGGACAAGAGACCCAGTACTTC. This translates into CSAWGGQETQYF.

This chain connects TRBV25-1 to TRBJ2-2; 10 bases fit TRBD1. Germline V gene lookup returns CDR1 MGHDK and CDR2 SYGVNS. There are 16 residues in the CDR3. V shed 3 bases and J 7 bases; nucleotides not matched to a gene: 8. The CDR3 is CASSDLPGQGNGELFF. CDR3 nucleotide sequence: TGTGCCAGCAGTGATCTCCCGGGACAGGGGAACGGGGAGCTGTTTTTT.

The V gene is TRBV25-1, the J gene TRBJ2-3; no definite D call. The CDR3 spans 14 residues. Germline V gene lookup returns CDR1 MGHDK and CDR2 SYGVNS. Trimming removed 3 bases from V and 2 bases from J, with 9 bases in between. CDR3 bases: TGTGCCAGCAGTGATCCCCGAAACACAGATACGCAGTATTTT. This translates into CASSDPRNTDTQYF.

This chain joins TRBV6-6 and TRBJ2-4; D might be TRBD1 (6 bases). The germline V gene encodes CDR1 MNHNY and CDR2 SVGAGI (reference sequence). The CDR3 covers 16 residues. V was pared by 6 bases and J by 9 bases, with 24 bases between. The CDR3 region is CASRDPSASLDSIQYF. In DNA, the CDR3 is TGTGCCAGCAGAGATCCCTCAGCGAGCCTGGACAGCATTCAGTACTTC.

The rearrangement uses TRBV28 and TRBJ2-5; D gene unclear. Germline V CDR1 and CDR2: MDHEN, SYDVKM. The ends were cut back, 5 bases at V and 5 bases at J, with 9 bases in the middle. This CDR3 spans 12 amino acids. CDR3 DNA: TGTGCCAGCAGTATACAACGGGAGACCCAGTACTTC. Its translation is CASSIQRETQYF. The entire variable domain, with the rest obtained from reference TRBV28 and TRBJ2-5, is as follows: DVKVTQSSRYLVKRTGEKVFLECVQDMDHENMFWYRQDPGLGLRLIYFSYDVKMKEKGDIPEGYSVSREKKERFSLILESASTNQTSMYLCASSIQRETQYFGPGTRLLVL.

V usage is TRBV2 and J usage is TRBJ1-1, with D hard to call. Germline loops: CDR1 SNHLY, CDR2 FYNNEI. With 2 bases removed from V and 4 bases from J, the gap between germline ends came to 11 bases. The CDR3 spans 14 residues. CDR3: CASSEWVAGTEAFF. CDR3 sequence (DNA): TGTGCCAGCAGTGAATGGGTGGCGGGCACTGAAGCTTTCTTT.

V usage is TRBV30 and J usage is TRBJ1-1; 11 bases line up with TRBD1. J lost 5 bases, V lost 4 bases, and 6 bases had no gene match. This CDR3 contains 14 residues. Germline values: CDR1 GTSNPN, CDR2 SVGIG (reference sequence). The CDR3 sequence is CAWKGQGAGTEAFF. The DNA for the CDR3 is TGTGCCTGGAAAGGACAGGGGGCAGGTACTGAAGCTTTCTTT. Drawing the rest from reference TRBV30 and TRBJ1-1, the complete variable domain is SQTIHQWPATLVQPVGSPLSLECTVEGTSNPNLYWYRQAAGRGLQLLFYSVGIGQISSEVPQNLSASRPQDRQFILSSKKLLLSDSGFYLCAWKGQGAGTEAFFGQGTRLTVV.

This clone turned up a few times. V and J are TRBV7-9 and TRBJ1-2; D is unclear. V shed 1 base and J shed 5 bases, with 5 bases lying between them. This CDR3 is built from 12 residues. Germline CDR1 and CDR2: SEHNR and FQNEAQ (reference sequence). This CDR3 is CASSLGQYGYTF. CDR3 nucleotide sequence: TGTGCCAGCAGCTTAGGGCAGTATGGCTACACCTTC.

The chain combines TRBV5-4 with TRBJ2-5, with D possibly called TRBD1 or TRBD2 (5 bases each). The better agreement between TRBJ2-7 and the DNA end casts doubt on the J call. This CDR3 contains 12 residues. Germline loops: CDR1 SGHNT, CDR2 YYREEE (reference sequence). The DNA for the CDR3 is TGTGCCAGCAGCCGAGAGAGGGGCGAGCAGTACTTC. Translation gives CASSRERGEQYF.

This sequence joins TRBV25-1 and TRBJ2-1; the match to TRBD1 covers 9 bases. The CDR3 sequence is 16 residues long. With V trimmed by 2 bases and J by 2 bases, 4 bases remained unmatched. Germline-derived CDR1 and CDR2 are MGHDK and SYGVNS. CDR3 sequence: CASSEDRGAAYNEQFF. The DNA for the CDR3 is TGTGCCAGCAGTGAAGACAGGGGGGCCGCCTACAATGAGCAGTTCTTC. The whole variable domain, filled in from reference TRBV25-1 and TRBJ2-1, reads EADIYQTPRYLVIGTGKKITLECSQTMGHDKMYWYQQDPGMELHLIHYSYGVNSTEKGDLSSESTVSRIRTEHFPLTLESARPSHTSQYLCASSEDRGAAYNEQFFGPGTRLTVL.

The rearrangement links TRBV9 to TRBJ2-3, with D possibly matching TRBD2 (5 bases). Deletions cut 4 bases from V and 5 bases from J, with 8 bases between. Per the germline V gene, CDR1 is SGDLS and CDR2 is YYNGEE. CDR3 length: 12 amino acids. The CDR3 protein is CASSPREDTQYF. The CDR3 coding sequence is TGTGCCAGCAGCCCTCGGGAAGATACGCAGTATTTT.